The 28 T cell receptor beta chains reported below all come from one sample, sequenced in a study of blood T cell repertoires in COVID-19. Method: immunoSEQ multiplex PCR; TCRdb's copy keeps in-frame clones and lacks some. The repertoire consists of a few hundred thousand clones, with nearly 90% occurring once and the leading ten covering about 1%. The source material was peripheral blood. These receptors were taken from a woman between 35 and 50 years old with COVID-19, enrolled during active disease.

The V and J genes are TRBV18 and TRBJ1-2; D is undetermined. The V end lost 2 bases, the J end lost 6 bases, and 22 bases lay between the germline ends. Per the germline V gene, CDR1 is KGHSH and CDR2 is LQKENI. The CDR3 contains 17 residues. The CDR3 DNA sequence: TGTGCCAGCTCACCAGATCTAGCCAGCACTCCTAGCGATGGCTACACCTTC. Translation: CASSPDLASTPSDGYTF.

V and J are TRBV19 and TRBJ2-7; D gene unclear. Looked up from germline, CDR1 is LNHDA and CDR2 is SQIVND (reference sequence). The CDR3 is made up of 12 amino acids. The V and J ends lost 4 bases and 2 bases respectively, with 6 bases between them. For the CDR3, the DNA is TGTGCCAGTAGTAGCACTCCCTACGAGCAGTACTTC. Translation: CASSSTPYEQYF.

The V gene is TRBV5-4, the J gene TRBJ2-7; 9 positions agree with TRBD1. This CDR3 comprises 15 residues. V lost 0 bases to trimming and J lost 7 bases; unmatched junction nucleotides: 8. Germline V gene data show CDR1 as SGHNT and CDR2 as YYREEE (reference sequence). CDR3 sequence: CASSLVGTGSGEQYF. The CDR3, as DNA: TGTGCCAGCAGCTTGGTAGGGACAGGGTCGGGGGAGCAGTACTTC.

This chain uses TRBV13 with TRBJ2-7; 8 bases fit TRBD1. With 8 bases clipped from V and 6 bases from J, the junction kept 18 bases outside the gene matches. The CDR3 extends over 16 amino acids. Germline CDR1 PRHDT, CDR2 FYEKMQ (reference sequence). The CDR3 reads CASGLVPWTGRFEQYF. The CDR3 DNA reads as TGTGCCAGCGGATTGGTCCCCTGGACAGGGCGGTTCGAGCAGTACTTC.

The J gene is TRBJ2-7, the V gene TRBV19, with D possibly TRBD1 on 6 matching bases. The V gene's germline CDR1 is LNHDA and CDR2 SQIVND (reference sequence). The CDR3 length is 14 residues. V was cut by 5 bases and J by 6 bases, with 17 bases left in between. The CDR3 region is CASSLQGSPLEQYF. The CDR3 region has the DNA TGTGCCAGTAGTCTACAGGGATCCCCCCTCGAGCAGTACTTC.

The rearrangement joins TRBV10-3 to TRBJ2-7; TRBD1 matches 8 bases. Trimming cost V 5 bases and J 3 bases; bases outside gene matches: 9. Germline V gene sequence: CDR1 ENHRY, CDR2 SYGVKD. CDR3 length: 15 amino acids. CDR3 DNA sequence: TGTGCCATCAGTCCCGGACAGGGAGAGTTCTACGAGCAGTACTTC. Amino acid sequence: CAISPGQGEFYEQYF.

The chain links TRBV28 to TRBJ1-1; the D gene is possibly TRBD1 (5 bases). The CDR3 length is 12 residues. V was pared by 5 bases and J by 4 bases, with 8 bases between. CDR1 and CDR2 (germline): MDHEN, SYDVKM. DNA for the CDR3: TGTGCCAGCAGTCGACAGTTCACTGAAGCTTTCTTT. This translates into CASSRQFTEAFF.

The chain is built from TRBV5-4 and TRBJ2-7; the D gene is possibly TRBD2 (6 bases). Germline CDR1 reads SGHNT; CDR2 reads YYREEE (reference sequence). Trimming stripped 4 bases from V and 0 bases from J, with 11 bases between. The CDR3 runs to 14 residues. The CDR3 is CASSPKGGSYEQYF. CDR3 DNA sequence: TGTGCCAGCAGCCCCAAGGGAGGCTCCTACGAGCAGTACTTC.

There are a few counts of this clone. The chain employs TRBV2 and TRBJ2-5, with TRBD2 matching 12 bases. Germline V CDR1 and CDR2: SNHLY, FYNNEI. The V and J ends lost 7 bases and 5 bases, in that order; junction bases with no gene match: 20. The CDR3 is 19 amino acids. The CDR3 reads CASNPLRLLAGGPRETQYF. DNA for the CDR3: TGTGCCAGCAATCCCCTACGACTGCTAGCGGGGGGGCCAAGGGAGACCCAGTACTTC. Based on the CDR3 plus reference TRBV2 and TRBJ2-5, the full variable domain is EPEVTQTPSHQVTQMGQEVILRCVPISNHLYFYWYRQILGQKVEFLVSFYNNEISEKSEIFDDQFSVERPDGSNFTLKIRSTKLEDSAMYFCASNPLRLLAGGPRETQYFGPGTRLLVL.

The chain joins TRBV4-3 to TRBJ1-4, with D unclear. Germline CDR1 LGHNA, CDR2 YSLEER. There are 14 residues in the CDR3. Between the trimmed V and J ends, which lost 1 base and 3 bases, there was a span of 6 bases. This CDR3 reads CASSQVEANEKLFF. The DNA for the CDR3 is TGCGCCAGCAGCCAAGTGGAGGCTAATGAAAAACTGTTTTTT.

The V and J genes are TRBV2 and TRBJ2-1; the D gene is possibly TRBD2 (7 bases). V lost 3 bases to trimming and J lost 4 bases, with 16 bases between them. The germline CDR1 and CDR2 sequences are SNHLY and FYNNEI. This CDR3 is built from 16 residues. CDR3 bases: TGTGCCAGCAGTGAGGGGGCGGGGGCGTTATACAATGAGCAGTTCTTC. Translating it yields CASSEGAGALYNEQFF. The full variable domain, its missing parts supplied by reference TRBV2 and TRBJ2-1, is EPEVTQTPSHQVTQMGQEVILRCVPISNHLYFYWYRQILGQKVEFLVSFYNNEISEKSEIFDDQFSVERPDGSNFTLKIRSTKLEDSAMYFCASSEGAGALYNEQFFGPGTRLTVL.

V gene TRBV27 combines with J gene TRBJ2-7; D is perhaps TRBD2 (6 bases). Trimming removed 8 bases at V and 2 bases at J, with 10 bases between. The CDR3 contains 12 residues. The germline gives CDR1 MNHEY, CDR2 SMNVEV (reference sequence). The CDR3 coding sequence is TGTGCCAGCGCCGGAGGGGCCTACGAGCAGTACTTC. Encoded protein: CASAGGAYEQYF.

CDR3 nucleotide sequence: TGTGCCAGCAGCCTCCGACTAGCGGGGGCCTCCACAGATACGCAGTATTTT. It translates to CASSLRLAGASTDTQYF. The chain is built from TRBV3-1 (or the pseudogene TRBV3-2) and TRBJ2-3, with 12 bases fitting TRBD2. Trimming took 4 bases from V and 2 from J; bases not matched to a gene: 7. The germline V gene encodes CDR1 LGHDT and CDR2 YNNKEL (reference sequence). The CDR3 has 17 residues.

V and J are TRBV30 and TRBJ1-2, with no clear D. The CDR3 is 16 residues long. Germline CDR1 is GTSNPN and CDR2 is SVGIG (reference sequence). Trimming removed 0 bases at V and 0 bases at J, with 14 bases between. The CDR3 loop reads CAWSVLGGLTNYGYTF. Here the CDR3 DNA reads TGTGCCTGGAGTGTACTAGGAGGCCTCACTAACTATGGCTACACCTTC.

The chain has TRBV6-2 or TRBV6-3 and TRBJ1-1; no firm D call. Trimming shortened V by 6 bases and J by 4 bases, and 12 bases separated the two germline ends. The CDR3 covers 13 residues. Germline loops: CDR1 MNHEY, CDR2 SVGEGT. This chain's CDR3 is CASSPDPGTEAFF. CDR3 DNA: TGTGCCAGCAGCCCAGATCCCGGCACTGAAGCTTTCTTT.

V gene TRBV7-4 combines with J gene TRBJ1-5, with TRBD1 matching over 8 bases. This CDR3 is built from 14 residues. Germline CDR1 and CDR2: SGHVT and SQSDAQ. J gave up 7 bases and V 4 bases, and 6 bases lay outside the gene matches. The CDR3 here is CASSSRQGRQPQHF. The DNA for the CDR3 is TGTGCCAGCAGCTCTAGACAGGGGCGACAGCCCCAGCATTTT.

The chain combines TRBV6-5 with TRBJ1-1; a weak D match, TRBD1 (5 bases). V lost 6 bases, J lost 3 bases, and 11 bases lay in between. This CDR3 is 13 amino acids long. Per germline, CDR1 MNHEY and CDR2 SVGAGI. The CDR3 nucleotides are TGTGCCAGCAGCGCAAGGGGTGACACTGAAGCTTTCTTT. As protein: CASSARGDTEAFF.

This clone occurred a few times. The chain employs TRBV7-9 and TRBJ2-7, with a possible D match to TRBD2 (6 bases). The CDR3 covers 14 residues. V dropped 4 bases and J dropped 2 bases, with 12 bases sitting between them. The germline V gene has CDR1 SEHNR and CDR2 FQNEAQ (reference sequence). CDR3: CASSSLGGTYEQYF. In nucleotides, the CDR3 is TGTGCCAGCAGCTCCCTCGGCGGGACCTACGAGCAGTACTTC.

The V gene is TRBV19, the J gene TRBJ2-7, with 9 bases aligning to TRBD1. CDR1 is LNHDA and CDR2 is SQIVND in the germline V gene (reference sequence). V was pared by 5 bases and J by 3 bases, with 2 bases of the junction left unmatched. The CDR3 runs 13 residues. The DNA of the CDR3 is TGTGCCAGTAGTTGGGACAGGGACTACGAGCAGTACTTC. Translated, it gives CASSWDRDYEQYF.

J is TRBJ2-2 and V is TRBV28; 8 positions match TRBD1. This CDR3 spans 11 amino acids. Germline V gene data show CDR1 as MDHEN and CDR2 as SYDVKM. The CDR3 DNA follows: TGTGCAGGACAGGGTGTCGGGGAGCTGTTTTTT. It specifies CAGQGVGELFF.

The rearrangement links TRBV19 to TRBJ2-4; 9 bases match TRBD1. The CDR3 extends over 14 amino acids. Trimming cost V 6 bases and J 1 base; bases outside gene matches: 1. Germline CDR1 is LNHDA and CDR2 is SQIVND (reference sequence). CDR3 in DNA: TGTGCCAGTAGCACAGGGGGCGCCAAAAACATTCAGTACTTC. Protein product: CASSTGGAKNIQYF.

The CDR3 loop is CASSQPNAGLSTGELFF. The CDR3 nucleotides are TGCGCCAGCAGCCAACCCAACGCGGGGTTGTCCACCGGGGAGCTGTTTTTT. The chain employs TRBV4-1 and TRBJ2-2; D possibly corresponds to TRBD2 (6 bases). V was clipped by 2 bases and J by 4 bases, with 17 bases between them. Germline V CDR1 and CDR2: MGHRA, YSYEKL. This CDR3 has 17 residues.

Points on this clone: One end of the junction varies from germline; a read error may be responsible. The chain uses TRBV12-5 and TRBJ1-4, with a tentative D call TRBD1 (5 bases). The CDR3 has 15 residues. Per the germline V gene, CDR1 is LGHNT and CDR2 is FRNRAP. The CDR3 here is CASGLDGGGSEKLFF. CDR3 in DNA: TGTGCTAGTGGCTTGGACGGGGGGGGAAGCGAAAAACTGTTTTTT.

The rearrangement joins TRBV10-3 to TRBJ1-1; D gene ambiguous. The CDR3 has 13 amino acids. Germline CDR1 ENHRY, CDR2 SYGVKD. V gave up 4 bases and J gave up 1 base, with 7 bases separating them. The CDR3, as DNA: TGTGCCATCAGTGGTGCGGGGAACACTGAAGCTTTCTTT. It translates to CAISGAGNTEAFF.

The chain uses TRBV10-3 and TRBJ1-4; maybe TRBD1 (6 bases). The V gene lost 11 bases and the J gene lost 4 bases, with 14 bases spanning the gap. Germline assignment: CDR1 ENHRY and CDR2 SYGVKD. The CDR3 has 13 amino acids. Here the CDR3 DNA reads TGTGCCTCAGGGGCCTCACTTAATGAAAAACTGTTTTTT. Its translation: CASGASLNEKLFF.

This clone was seen only a few times. The rearrangement joins TRBV3-1 (or the pseudogene TRBV3-2) to TRBJ1-1; D is unclear. The CDR3 has 14 residues. The V end was cut by 4 bases, the J end by 0 bases, with 9 bases between. Germline lookup yields CDR1 LGHDT and CDR2 YNNKEL (reference sequence). CDR3 residues: CASSPLRVNTEAFF. The CDR3 nucleotides are TGTGCCAGCAGCCCCCTCCGGGTGAACACTGAAGCTTTCTTT.

This rearrangement joins TRBV7-3 to TRBJ2-1; tentatively, D is TRBD1 (6 bases). Deletions cut 5 bases from V and 5 bases from J, with 13 bases between. The CDR3 sequence is 14 residues long. Germline CDR1 is SGHTA and CDR2 is FQGTGA. The CDR3 DNA sequence: TGTGCCAGCAGCGCGCAGGGGCACCACAATGAGCAGTTCTTC. Amino acid sequence: CASSAQGHHNEQFF.

The chain combines TRBV5-5 with TRBJ1-6; 7 bases are a match to TRBD1. The CDR3 has 14 residues. V lost 5 bases to trimming and J lost 13 bases; unmatched junction nucleotides: 12. The germline V gene encodes CDR1 SGHKS and CDR2 YYEKEE (reference sequence). CDR3 bases: TGTGCCAGCAGACCGGGACAGTCCGGTCTGCCCCTCCACTTT. Translating it yields CASRPGQSGLPLHF.